These T cell receptor beta chains were read from a single sample in a study of T cell repertoires in cytomegalovirus infection. One entry per CDR3 protein, called by TCRdb with MiXCR from the reads. Here the sample spans approximately 910,000 distinct CDR3 sequences, approximately 32% being singletons. Antigens for these TCRs are unknown. The starting material was cultured CD8+ T cells from PBMCs, obtained from culture after CMV antigen stimulation. These receptors were obtained from a human donor in good health (CMV status not recorded). Some clones in this sample may be carry-over from other donors' samples. Each CDR3 is given with its conserved first and last residue. The order of the fields is V gene, clone size, J gene, D gene, CDR3 protein, CDR3 DNA. A D gene is named only where the DNA matches it firmly. Expanded clones are given a class, and other clones once, few, many or no size at all.

>TRBV7-6|once|TRBJ2-3|NA
CASSLRDFGTDTQYF
TGTGCCAGCAGCTTGCGGGATTTTGGCACAGATACGCAGTATTTT
>TRBV7-6|NA|TRBJ2-2|TRBD2
CASSSYSSGDSATGELFF
TGTGCTAGCAGCTCCTACTCTAGCGGGGACTCGGCCACCGGGGAGCTGTTTTTT
>TRBV7-6|many|TRBJ2-1|TRBD2
CASSLGAGGEQFF
TGTGCCAGCAGCTTAGGAGCGGGAGGTGAGCAGTTCTTC
>TRBV9|NA|TRBJ2-1|TRBD2
CASSVASSGGDEQFF
TGTGCCAGCAGCGTTGCTTCTAGCGGGGGCGATGAGCAGTTCTTC
>TRBV7-9|NA|TRBJ2-5|TRBD1
CASSLESRQGALKTQYF
TGTGCCAGCAGCTTAGAATCACGGCAGGGGGCGCTTAAGACCCAGTACTTC
>TRBV6-2/TRBV6-3|many|TRBJ1-1|TRBD1
CASIGQASQGDTEAFF
TGTGCCAGCATCGGACAGGCTTCCCAAGGGGACACTGAAGCTTTCTTT
>TRBV4-1|NA|TRBJ2-1|NA
CASSPIVGYNEQFF
TGCGCCAGCAGCCCTATAGTTGGGTACAATGAGCAGTTCTTC
>TRBV7-6|many|TRBJ1-5|TRBD1
CASSVGQGGGQPQHF
TGTGCCAGCAGCGTCGGACAGGGGGGGGGTCAGCCCCAGCATTTT
>TRBV27|few|TRBJ1-1|TRBD1
CASSLFGTVGPMDTEAFF
TGTGCCAGCAGTTTATTCGGGACAGTGGGCCCTATGGACACTGAAGCTTTCTTT
>TRBV4-1|NA|TRBJ2-3|NA
CASSQEDESTDTQYF
TGCGCCAGCAGCCAAGAGGACGAGAGCACAGATACGCAGTATTTT
>TRBV6-5|NA|TRBJ1-1|NA
CASSYRIPGPNTEAFF
TGTGCCAGCAGTTACCGCATCCCAGGGCCGAACACTGAAGCTTTCTTT
>TRBV12-3/TRBV12-4|NA|TRBJ2-3|NA
CASSLLGVPDTQYF
TGTGCCAGCAGTTTATTGGGGGTCCCGGATACGCAGTATTTT
>TRBV6-6|few|TRBJ2-2|NA
CASSDNTGELFF
TGTGCCAGCAGTGATAACACCGGGGAGCTGTTTTTT
>TRBV6-6|NA|TRBJ2-2|NA
CASRGGPRSNTGELFF
TGTGCCAGCAGGGGCGGTCCACGCTCGAACACCGGGGAGCTGTTTTTT
>TRBV4-3|few|TRBJ2-2|NA
CASSTMAGNTGELFF
TGCGCCAGCAGCACGATGGCAGGGAACACCGGGGAGCTGTTTTTT
>TRBV14|NA|TRBJ1-2|NA
CASSQYSAGYTF
TGTGCCAGCAGCCAGTACAGTGCTGGCTACACCTTC
>TRBV27|few|TRBJ1-2|NA
CASSLRGPGRGCTF
TGTGCCAGCAGTTTGCGGGGACCTGGAAGGGGCTGCACCTTC
>TRBV7-8|many|TRBJ1-1|TRBD1
CASSLPRSRTGFLNTEAFF
TGTGCCAGCAGCTTACCAAGATCGAGGACAGGGTTTTTGAACACTGAAGCTTTCTTT
>TRBV7-9|NA|TRBJ1-2|NA
CASRSLRGSYGYTF
TGTGCCAGCAGATCCCTAAGGGGTAGCTATGGCTACACCTTC